The clone carrying this T cell receptor (beta chain) was observed a handful of times. Its antigen is as yet unknown. This sample is part of a study of Ad26.COV2.S vaccination and SARS-CoV-2 variants. Assay: immunoSEQ multiplex PCR; the TCRdb copy retains only in-frame clones and omits some. Here the sample spans around 370,000 clones, around 92% being singletons. V lost 0 bases and J lost 1, with 9 bases in between. There are 15 residues in the CDR3. Germline loops: CDR1 LNHDA, CDR2 SQIVND (reference sequence). Findings and caveats of the study: Spike-specific CD8+ and CD4+ T cell responses reportedly showed substantial breadth after vaccination. Similar non-spike TCR breadth was seen in vaccine and placebo recipients.

This chain links TRBV19 with TRBJ1-1, with D possibly being TRBD1 (6 bases). The TCR was taken from a human donor who had recovered from COVID-19. This specimen was peripheral blood, taken after recovery from COVID-19. CDR3 sequence: CASSIDLDRNTEAFF. In nucleotides, the CDR3 is TGTGCCAGTAGTATAGACCTGGACAGGAACACTGAAGCTTTCTTT.